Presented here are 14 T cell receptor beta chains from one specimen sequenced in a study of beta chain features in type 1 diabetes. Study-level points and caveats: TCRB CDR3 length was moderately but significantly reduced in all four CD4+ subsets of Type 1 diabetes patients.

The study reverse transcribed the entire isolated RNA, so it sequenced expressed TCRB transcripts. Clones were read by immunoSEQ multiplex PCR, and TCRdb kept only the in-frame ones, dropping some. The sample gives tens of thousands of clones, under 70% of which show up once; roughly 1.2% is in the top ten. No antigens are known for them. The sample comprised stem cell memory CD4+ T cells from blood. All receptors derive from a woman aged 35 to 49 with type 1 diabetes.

The CDR3 nucleotides read TGTGCCAGCATGCCAAACGGGGGAGAGACCCAGTACTTC. Translating gives CASMPNGGETQYF. The chain links TRBV6-1 to TRBJ2-5; weak D call: TRBD2 (6 bases). The V gene lost 7 bases and the J gene lost 4 bases, with 13 bases spanning the gap. Germline CDR1 reads MNHNS; CDR2 reads SASEGT. The CDR3 extends over 13 amino acids.

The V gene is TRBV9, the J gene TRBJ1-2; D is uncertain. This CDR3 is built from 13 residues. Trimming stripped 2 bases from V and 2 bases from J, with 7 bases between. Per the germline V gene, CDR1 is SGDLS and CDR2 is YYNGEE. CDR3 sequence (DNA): TGTGCCAGCAGCGTCCTTCAGAACTATGGCTACACCTTC. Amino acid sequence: CASSVLQNYGYTF.

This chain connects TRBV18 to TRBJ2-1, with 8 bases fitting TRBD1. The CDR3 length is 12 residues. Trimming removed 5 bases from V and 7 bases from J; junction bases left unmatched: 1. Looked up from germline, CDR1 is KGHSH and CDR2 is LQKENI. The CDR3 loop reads CASSRTGNEQFF. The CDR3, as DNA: TGTGCCAGCTCAAGGACAGGGAATGAGCAGTTCTTC.

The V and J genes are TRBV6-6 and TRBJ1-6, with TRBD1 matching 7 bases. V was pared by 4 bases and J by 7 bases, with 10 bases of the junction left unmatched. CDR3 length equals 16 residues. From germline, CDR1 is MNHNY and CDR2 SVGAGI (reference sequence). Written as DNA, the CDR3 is TGTGCCAGCAGTTCCCAGGGGGTCTTCCCAAATTCACCCCTCCACTTT. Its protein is CASSSQGVFPNSPLHF.

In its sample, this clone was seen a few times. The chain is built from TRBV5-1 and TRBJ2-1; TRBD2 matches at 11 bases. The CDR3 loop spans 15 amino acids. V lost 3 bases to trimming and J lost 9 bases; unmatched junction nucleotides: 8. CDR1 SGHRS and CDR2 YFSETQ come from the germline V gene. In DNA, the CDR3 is TGCGCCAGCAGCTCGGGAACTAGCGGGAGTCGTGAGCAGTTCTTC. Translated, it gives CASSSGTSGSREQFF. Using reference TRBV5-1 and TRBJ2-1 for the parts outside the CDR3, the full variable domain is KAGVTQTPRYLIKTRGQQVTLSCSPISGHRSVSWYQQTPGQGLQFLFEYFSETQRNKGNFPGRFSGRQFSNSRSEMNVSTLELGDSALYLCASSSGTSGSREQFFGPGTRLTVL.

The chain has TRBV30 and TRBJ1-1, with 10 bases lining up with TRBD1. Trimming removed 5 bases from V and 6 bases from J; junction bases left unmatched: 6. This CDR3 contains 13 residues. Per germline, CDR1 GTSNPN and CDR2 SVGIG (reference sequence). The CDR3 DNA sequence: TGTGCCTGGGGACAGGGGGATATGGCTGAAGCTTTCTTT. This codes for CAWGQGDMAEAFF.

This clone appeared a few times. CDR3 sequence: CASTYGGQNTGELFF. Here the CDR3 DNA reads TGTGCCAGCACCTACGGGGGGCAGAACACCGGGGAGCTGTTTTTT. The V call is TRBV6-5, the J call TRBJ2-2; TRBD2 is a possible D gene (7 bases). V lost 7 bases, J lost 1 base, and 13 bases lay in between. The CDR3 loop spans 15 amino acids. Germline V gene data show CDR1 as MNHEY and CDR2 as SVGAGI.

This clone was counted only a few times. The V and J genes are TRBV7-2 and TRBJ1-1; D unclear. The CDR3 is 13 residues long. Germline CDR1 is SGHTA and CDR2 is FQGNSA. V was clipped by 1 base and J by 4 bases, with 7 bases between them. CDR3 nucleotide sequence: TGTGCCAGCAGCTTAGGCGGCAGCACTGAAGCTTTCTTT. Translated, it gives CASSLGGSTEAFF.

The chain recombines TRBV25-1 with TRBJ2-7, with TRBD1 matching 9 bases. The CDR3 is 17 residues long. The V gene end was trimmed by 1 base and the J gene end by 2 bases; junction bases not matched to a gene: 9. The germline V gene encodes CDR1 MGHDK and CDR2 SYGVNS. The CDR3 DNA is TGTGCCAGCAGTGAATCCGCCGGACAGGGGCCAACCTACGAGCAGTACTTC. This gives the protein CASSESAGQGPTYEQYF.

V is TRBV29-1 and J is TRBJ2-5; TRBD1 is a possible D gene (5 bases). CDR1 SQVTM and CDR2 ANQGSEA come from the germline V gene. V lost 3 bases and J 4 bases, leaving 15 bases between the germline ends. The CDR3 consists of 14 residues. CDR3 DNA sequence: TGCAGCGTTGATGGTCAGGGTGATCTAGAGACCCAGTACTTC. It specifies CSVDGQGDLETQYF. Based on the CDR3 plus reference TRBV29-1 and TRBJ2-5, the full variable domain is SAVISQKPSRDICQRGTSLTIQCQVDSQVTMMFWYRQQPGQSLTLIATANQGSEATYESGFVIDKFPISRPNLTFSTLTVSNMSPEDSSIYLCSVDGQGDLETQYFGPGTRLLVL.

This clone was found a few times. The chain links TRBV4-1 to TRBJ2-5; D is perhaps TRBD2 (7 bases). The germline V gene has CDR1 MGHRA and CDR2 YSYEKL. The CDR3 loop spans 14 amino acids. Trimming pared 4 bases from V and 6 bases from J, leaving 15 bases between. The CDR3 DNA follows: TGCGCCAGCAGCCCCCTGGGGGGGCGGCAGACCCAGTACTTC. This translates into CASSPLGGRQTQYF.

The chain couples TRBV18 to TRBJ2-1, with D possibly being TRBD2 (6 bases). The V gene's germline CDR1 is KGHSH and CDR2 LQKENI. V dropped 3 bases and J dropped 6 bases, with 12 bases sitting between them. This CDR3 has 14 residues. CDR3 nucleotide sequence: TGTGCCAGCTCACCCTCGGGGGATGGCAATGAGCAGTTCTTC. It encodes CASSPSGDGNEQFF. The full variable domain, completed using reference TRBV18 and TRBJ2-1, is NAGVMQNPRHLVRRRGQEARLRCSPMKGHSHVYWYRQLPEEGLKFMVYLQKENIIDESGMPKERFSAEFPKEGPSILRIQQVVRGDSAAYFCASSPSGDGNEQFFGPGTRLTVL.

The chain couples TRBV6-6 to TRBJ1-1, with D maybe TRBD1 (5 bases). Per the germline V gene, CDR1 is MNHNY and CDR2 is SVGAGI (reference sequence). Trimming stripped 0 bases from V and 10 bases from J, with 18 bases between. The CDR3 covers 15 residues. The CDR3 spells CASSYSWGGNSIAFF. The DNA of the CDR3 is TGTGCCAGCAGTTACTCATGGGGGGGAAATAGTATAGCTTTCTTT.

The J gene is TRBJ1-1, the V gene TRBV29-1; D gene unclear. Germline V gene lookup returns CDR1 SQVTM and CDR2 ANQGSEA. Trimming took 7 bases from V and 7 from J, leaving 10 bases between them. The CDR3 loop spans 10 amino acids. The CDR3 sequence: CSALQDEAFF. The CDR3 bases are TGCAGCGCATTACAAGATGAAGCTTTCTTT. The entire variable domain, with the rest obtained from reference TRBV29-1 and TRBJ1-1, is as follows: SAVISQKPSRDICQRGTSLTIQCQVDSQVTMMFWYRQQPGQSLTLIATANQGSEATYESGFVIDKFPISRPNLTFSTLTVSNMSPEDSSIYLCSALQDEAFFGQGTRLTVV.